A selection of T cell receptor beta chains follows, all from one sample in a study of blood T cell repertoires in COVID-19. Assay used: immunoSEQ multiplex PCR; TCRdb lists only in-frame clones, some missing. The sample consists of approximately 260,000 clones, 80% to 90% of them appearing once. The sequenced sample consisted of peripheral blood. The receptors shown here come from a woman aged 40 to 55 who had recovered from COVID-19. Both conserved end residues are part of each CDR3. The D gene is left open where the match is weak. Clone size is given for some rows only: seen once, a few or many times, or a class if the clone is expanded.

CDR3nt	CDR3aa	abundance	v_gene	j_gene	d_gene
TGTGCCACCGCGGAATTACAGGGTTTGAGTGGCTACACCTTC	CATAELQGLSGYTF	NA	TRBV27	TRBJ1-2	NA
TGTGCCATCAGTACAACAGGGGGAGAGGGTGGCTACACCTTC	CAISTTGGEGGYTF	NA	TRBV10-3	TRBJ1-2	TRBD1
TGTGCCAGCAGCACAGGACAGGAGCAGTTCTTC	CASSTGQEQFF	NA	TRBV9	TRBJ2-1	NA
TGTGCCAGCAGCCGAGCTGCACAGGGGGCAGGTAATGAAAAACTGTTTTTT	CASSRAAQGAGNEKLFF	NA	TRBV3-1/TRBV3-2	TRBJ1-4	TRBD1
TGCGCCAGCAGAACGGACAGGGGCAATGGAAACACCATATATTTT	CASRTDRGNGNTIYF	NA	TRBV5-1	TRBJ1-3	TRBD1
TGTGCCAGCAGTTTAAAGGCTAGCAAGTCATACGATACGCAGTATTTT	CASSLKASKSYDTQYF	NA	TRBV27	TRBJ2-3	NA
TGTGCCAGCAGCTCGGGAGCTTCCTACAATGAGCAGTTCTTC	CASSSGASYNEQFF	NA	TRBV7-9	TRBJ2-1	NA
TGTGCCTGGAGTCCCACGGTGAACACCGGGGAGCTGTTTTTT	CAWSPTVNTGELFF	NA	TRBV30	TRBJ2-2	NA
TGTGCCTGGAGTTCGACATTCAACTATGGCTACACCTTC	CAWSSTFNYGYTF	once	TRBV30	TRBJ1-2	NA
TGTGCCAGCAGCTTAAGAGAGGGAGAGCGGCCAGGGGCCCAGTACTTC	CASSLREGERPGAQYF	NA	TRBV7-6	TRBJ2-5	NA
TGTGCTAGTGGTTTGGCTCGACAGTCAACAGAATACTACGAGCAGTACTTC	CASGLARQSTEYYEQYF	once	TRBV12-5	TRBJ2-7	NA
TGTGCCAGCAGCTTAGGAGGCGGGGGGGACTACAATGAGCAGTTCTTC	CASSLGGGGDYNEQFF	once	TRBV7-2	TRBJ2-1	TRBD2
TGTGCCAGCAGCCAAAATAATGAAAAACTGTTTTTT	CASSQNNEKLFF	NA	TRBV7-9	TRBJ1-4	NA
TGTGCCAGTAGTGACCGGGACAGGGGATATAATTCACCCCTCCACTTT	CASSDRDRGYNSPLHF	NA	TRBV19	TRBJ1-6	TRBD1
TGTGCCAGCTCACCACCGCGCGGGGCCGGGGAAGAGACCCAGTACTTC	CASSPPRGAGEETQYF	NA	TRBV18	TRBJ2-5	NA
TGTGCCAGCAGCGGTGGGGGCTGGCCAGATACGCAGTATTTT	CASSGGGWPDTQYF	NA	TRBV11-2	TRBJ2-3	NA
TGTGCCAGCAGCTCATACAGGGCTGGAGAGCAGTTCTTC	CASSSYRAGEQFF	NA	TRBV5-8	TRBJ2-1	NA
TGTGCCAGCAGTTTGATGCGGGGTAACAGTGAAGCTTTCTTT	CASSLMRGNSEAFF	NA	TRBV11-2	TRBJ1-1	NA
TGTGCCAGCAGACTACGAGCCACAGGGCTAGTATTCGAGCAGTACTTC	CASRLRATGLVFEQYF	NA	TRBV28	TRBJ2-7	NA
TGTGCCAGCAGACTAGAGATTGAAGCTTTCTTT	CASRLEIEAFF	NA	TRBV6-5	TRBJ1-1	NA
TGCGCCAGCAGCTTGGTTGGGGTACAACAACAGGGCAATGGCTACACCTTC	CASSLVGVQQQGNGYTF	NA	TRBV5-1	TRBJ1-2	NA
TGTGCCAGCAGCGTAGGCTCTGGGGCTCAGCCCCAGCATTTT	CASSVGSGAQPQHF	NA	TRBV9	TRBJ1-5	NA
TGTGCCAGCAGTTTATGGCCCCAGGGAACCTACGAGCAGTACTTC	CASSLWPQGTYEQYF	NA	TRBV28	TRBJ2-7	NA
TGTGCCAGCAGTTACCGAGGGGGCGATGGCTACACCTTC	CASSYRGGDGYTF	NA	TRBV6-2/TRBV6-3	TRBJ1-2	TRBD1
TGTGCCAGTAGAGGACAGGGGCACAATCAGCCCCAGCATTTT	CASRGQGHNQPQHF	NA	TRBV19	TRBJ1-5	TRBD1
TGTGCCAGCAGTGATAGCGGGAGGGCCCCCGGGGAGCTGTTTTTT	CASSDSGRAPGELFF	NA	TRBV25-1	TRBJ2-2	TRBD2
TGTGCCAGCAGCGTAGAAAAGTTGAGCGGGAGGGATGAGCAGTTCTTC	CASSVEKLSGRDEQFF	NA	TRBV9	TRBJ2-1	TRBD2
TGTGCCAGCTCCCTAGGGGCGGCCTCCTACAATGAGCAGTTCTTC	CASSLGAASYNEQFF	NA	TRBV6-5	TRBJ2-1	NA
TGTGCCAGCAGCCAAGCCAGGGAGACCCAGTACTTC	CASSQARETQYF	NA	TRBV3-1/TRBV3-2	TRBJ2-5	NA
TGTGCCAGCAGTTACTCCAGGGACACTGAAGCTTTCTTT	CASSYSRDTEAFF	NA	TRBV6-6	TRBJ1-1	NA
TGTGCCAGCAGCTTACAGGCGGGAGGGCCAGGAGAGACCCAGTACTTC	CASSLQAGGPGETQYF	NA	TRBV7-2	TRBJ2-5	TRBD2
TGTGCCAGCTCACCGAAAACGACAGACACCCTCTATGGCTACACCTTC	CASSPKTTDTLYGYTF	NA	TRBV18	TRBJ1-2	NA
TGTGCCAGCAGCAAAACGGGGGGGTTACCGGGGCCGGGCACAGATACGCAGTATTTT	CASSKTGGLPGPGTDTQYF	NA	TRBV21-1	TRBJ2-3	NA
TGTGCCATCAACCTTGAGGGGGTGGACACCGGGGAGCTGTTTTTT	CAINLEGVDTGELFF	NA	TRBV10-3	TRBJ2-2	NA
TGTGCCAGCAGCTCCGAGCGGGGGGAACAAGAGACCCAGTACTTC	CASSSERGEQETQYF	NA	TRBV5-5	TRBJ2-5	TRBD2
TGTGCCTGGAACGGTGGGACAATGGATTCACCCCTCCACTTT	CAWNGGTMDSPLHF	NA	TRBV30	TRBJ1-6	NA
TGCGCCAGCAGCCAAGTTCCCCAGGGGGGAGACGGTTCACCCCTCCACTTT	CASSQVPQGGDGSPLHF	NA	TRBV4-1	TRBJ1-6	TRBD1
TGTGCCAGCAGCCAAGATAGTTCGGCGGATCAGCCCCAGCATTTT	CASSQDSSADQPQHF	NA	TRBV3-1/TRBV3-2	TRBJ1-5	NA